This TCR beta chain comes out of a study of cytomegalovirus exposure and HLA in healthy donors. Study results and limitations: A list of about 180 TCR beta chains associated with cytomegalovirus was given. As a later analysis revealed, the rate of TCR association differed by HLA locus, with DRB1 most and HLA-C fewest. Later work found most CMV-associated TCR beta chains apparently HLA-restricted.

Concerning this clone: Its antigen remains unidentified.

PCR primers comprised 60 Vbeta and 13 Jbeta primers. The repertoire was sequenced with immunoSEQ multiplex PCR; TCRdb's copy has only in-frame clones and lacks some. The sample contains 110,000 to 150,000 clones, about 79% of which appear only once. Trimming left V 0 bases short and J 4 bases short, with 12 bases between. CDR3 length: 16 amino acids. The germline gives CDR1 SGHTA, CDR2 FQGNSA. While unrecorded immune exposures were likely, the donors were nominally healthy when sampled. Sequenced sample: PBMCs. The chain uses TRBV7-2 and TRBJ1-4; tentative D call: TRBD1 (6 bases). The clonotype was recovered from a woman in her twenties or thirties in good health and CMV-seronegative. CDR3 sequence reads: CASSLASGGLNEKLFF. The CDR3 DNA reads as TGTGCCAGCAGCTTAGCATCTGGGGGCCTTAATGAAAAACTGTTTTTT.